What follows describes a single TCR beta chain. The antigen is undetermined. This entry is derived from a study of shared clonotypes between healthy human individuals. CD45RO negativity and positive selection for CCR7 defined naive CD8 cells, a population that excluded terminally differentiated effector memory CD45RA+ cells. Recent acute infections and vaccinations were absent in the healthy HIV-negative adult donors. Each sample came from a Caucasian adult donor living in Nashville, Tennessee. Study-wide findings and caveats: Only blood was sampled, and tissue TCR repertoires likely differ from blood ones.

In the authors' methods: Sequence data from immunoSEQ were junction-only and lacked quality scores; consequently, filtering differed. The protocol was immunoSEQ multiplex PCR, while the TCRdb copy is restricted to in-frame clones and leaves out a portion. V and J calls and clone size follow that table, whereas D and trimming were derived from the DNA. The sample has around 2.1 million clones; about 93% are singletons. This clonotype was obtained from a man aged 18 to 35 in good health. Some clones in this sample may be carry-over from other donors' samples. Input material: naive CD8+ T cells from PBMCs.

CDR3 protein: CASSQDVGTGGQTQYF. The CDR3, as DNA: TGCGCCAGCAGCCAAGATGTCGGGACGGGTGGGCAGACCCAGTACTTC. V gene TRBV4-1 combines with J gene TRBJ2-5; D tentatively reads TRBD1 or TRBD2 (5 bases each). The CDR3 sequence is 16 residues long. Per the germline V gene, CDR1 is MGHRA and CDR2 is YSYEKL. V lost 0 bases and J 6 bases, leaving 17 bases between the germline ends.